The present T cell receptor beta chain was sequenced within a study of shared clonotypes between healthy human individuals. Note on this clone: Its antigen is not identified.

It was across several immunoSEQ plates that each subset's genomic DNA was evenly split. Measured with immunoSEQ multiplex PCR; TCRdb has only the in-frame clones, and not every one. This sample carries 450,000 to 550,000 clones, approximately 85% of them seen once, and the ten largest clones take 10% to 15%. General study points: The small donor group covered limited genetic and exposure diversity.

Sequenced material: PBMCs. This sequence originates from a woman in her 40s in good health. Some clones in this sample may be carry-over from other donors' samples.

For the CDR3, the DNA is TGTGCCAGCAGCTTGTCCCGGGGGGACACTGAAGCTTTCTTT. Amino acid sequence: CASSLSRGDTEAFF. The chain has TRBV5-6 and TRBJ1-1; D perhaps matches TRBD1 (5 bases). CDR3 length: 14 amino acids. CDR1 and CDR2 (germline): SGHDT, YYEEEE. Trimming took off 1 base at V and 3 bases at J, with 10 bases between the two ends.